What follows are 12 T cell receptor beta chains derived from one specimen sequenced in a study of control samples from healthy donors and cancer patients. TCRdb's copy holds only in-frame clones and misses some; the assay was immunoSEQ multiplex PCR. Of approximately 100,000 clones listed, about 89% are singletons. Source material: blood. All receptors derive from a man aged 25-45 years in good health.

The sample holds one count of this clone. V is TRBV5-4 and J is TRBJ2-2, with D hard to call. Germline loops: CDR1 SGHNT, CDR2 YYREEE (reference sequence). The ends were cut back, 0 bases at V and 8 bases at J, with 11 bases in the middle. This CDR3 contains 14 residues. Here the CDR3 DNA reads TGTGCCAGCAGCTTGGGTCCGGAAGGGGGGGAGCTGTTTTTT. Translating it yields CASSLGPEGGELFF.

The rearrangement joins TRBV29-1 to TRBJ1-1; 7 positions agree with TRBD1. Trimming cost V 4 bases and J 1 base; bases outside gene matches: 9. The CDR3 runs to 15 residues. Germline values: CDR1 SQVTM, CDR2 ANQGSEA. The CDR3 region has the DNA TGCAGCGTTGCGGTGGCAGGGGGTACGAACACTGAAGCTTTCTTT. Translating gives CSVAVAGGTNTEAFF.

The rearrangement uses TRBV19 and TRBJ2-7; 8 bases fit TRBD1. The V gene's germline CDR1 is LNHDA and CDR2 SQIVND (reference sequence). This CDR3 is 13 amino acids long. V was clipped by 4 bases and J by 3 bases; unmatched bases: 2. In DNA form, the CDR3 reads TGTGCCAGTAGTAGAGGACAGGGCTACGAGCAGTACGTC. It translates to CASSRGQGYEQYV.

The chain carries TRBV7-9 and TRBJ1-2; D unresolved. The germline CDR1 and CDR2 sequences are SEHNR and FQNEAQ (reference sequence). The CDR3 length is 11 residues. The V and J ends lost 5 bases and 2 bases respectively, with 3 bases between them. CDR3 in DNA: TGTGCCAGCAGCGTCAACTATGGCTACACCTTC. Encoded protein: CASSVNYGYTF.

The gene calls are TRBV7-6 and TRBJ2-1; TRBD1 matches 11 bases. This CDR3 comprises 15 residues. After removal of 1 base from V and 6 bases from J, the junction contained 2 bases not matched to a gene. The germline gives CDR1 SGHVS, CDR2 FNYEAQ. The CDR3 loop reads CASSLVGTGGNEQFF. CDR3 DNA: TGTGCCAGCAGCTTAGTAGGGACAGGGGGCAATGAGCAGTTCTTC.

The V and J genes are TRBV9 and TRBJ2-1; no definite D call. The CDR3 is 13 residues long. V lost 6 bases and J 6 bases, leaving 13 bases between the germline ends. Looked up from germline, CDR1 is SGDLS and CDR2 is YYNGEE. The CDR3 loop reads CASTGGRSNEQFF. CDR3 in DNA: TGTGCCAGCACCGGTGGGCGGAGCAATGAGCAGTTCTTC. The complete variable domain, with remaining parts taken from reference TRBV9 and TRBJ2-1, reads DSGVTQTPKHLITATGQRVTLRCSPRSGDLSVYWYQQSLDQGLQFLIQYYNGEERAKGNILERFSAQQFPDLHSELNLSSLELGDSALYFCASTGGRSNEQFFGPGTRLTVL.

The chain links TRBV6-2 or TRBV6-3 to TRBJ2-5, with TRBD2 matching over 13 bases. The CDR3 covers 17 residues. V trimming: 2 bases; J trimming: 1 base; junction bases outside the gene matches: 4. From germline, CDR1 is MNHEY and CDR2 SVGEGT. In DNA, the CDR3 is TGTGCCAGCAGTTACCTCGGACTAGCGGGGGCCCAAGAGACCCAGTACTTC. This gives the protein CASSYLGLAGAQETQYF.

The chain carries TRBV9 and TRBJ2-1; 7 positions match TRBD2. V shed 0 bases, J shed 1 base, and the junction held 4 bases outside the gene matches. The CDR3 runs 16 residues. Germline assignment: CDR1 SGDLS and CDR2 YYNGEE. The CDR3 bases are TGTGCCAGCAGCGTAGATGGGACTACTTCCTACAATGAGCAGTTCTTC. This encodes CASSVDGTTSYNEQFF.

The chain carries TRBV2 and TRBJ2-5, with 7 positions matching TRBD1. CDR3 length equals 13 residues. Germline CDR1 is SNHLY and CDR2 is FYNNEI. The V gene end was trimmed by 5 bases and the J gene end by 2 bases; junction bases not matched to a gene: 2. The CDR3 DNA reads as TGTGCCAGCAGTAGACAGGGACAAGAGACCCAGTACTTC. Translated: CASSRQGQETQYF.

Here the CDR3 reads CASSAGPPYGYTF. CDR3 bases: TGCGCCAGCAGTGCGGGGCCCCCCTATGGCTACACCTTC. The V call is TRBV10-1, the J call TRBJ1-2; tentative D call: TRBD1 (5 bases). This CDR3 region has 13 residues. V was cut by 4 bases and J by 4 bases, with 10 bases left in between. CDR1 WNHNN and CDR2 SYGVQD come from the germline V gene (reference sequence).

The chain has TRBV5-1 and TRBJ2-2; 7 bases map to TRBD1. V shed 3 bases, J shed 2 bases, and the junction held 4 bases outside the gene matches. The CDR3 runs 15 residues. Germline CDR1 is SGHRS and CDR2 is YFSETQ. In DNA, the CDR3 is TGCGCCAGCAGCTGGGACAGTGATAACACCGGGGAGCTGTTTTTT. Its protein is CASSWDSDNTGELFF.

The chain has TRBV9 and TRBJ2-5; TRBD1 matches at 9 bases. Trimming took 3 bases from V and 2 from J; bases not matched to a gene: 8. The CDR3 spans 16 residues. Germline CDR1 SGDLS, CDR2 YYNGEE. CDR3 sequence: CASSAGTGNYQETQYF. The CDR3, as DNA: TGTGCCAGCAGCGCCGGGACAGGGAACTATCAAGAGACCCAGTACTTC.